Listed here are 16 T cell receptor beta chains from one sample, sequenced in a study of T cell responses to AZD1222 COVID-19 vaccine. The table came from immunoSEQ multiplex PCR; TCRdb's copy has only in-frame clones and leaves some out. The sample lists about 82,000 clones, more than 85% occurring once. The sample consisted of peripheral blood, taken on day 0 of AZD1222 vaccination. These receptors were obtained from an adult in good health.

This clone was observed a single time. The V gene is TRBV5-6, the J gene TRBJ1-6; tentatively, D is TRBD1 (6 bases). The CDR3 extends over 14 amino acids. Germline loops: CDR1 SGHDT, CDR2 YYEEEE. The V and J ends lost 2 bases and 10 bases respectively, with 13 bases between them. CDR3 DNA: TGTGCCAGCAGCTTCGGAGGGGGAAGATCACCCCTCCACTTT. This gives the protein CASSFGGGRSPLHF.

CDR3 region: CSVLNQGITGELFF. The CDR3 DNA sequence: TGCAGCGTTCTGAATCAGGGGATTACCGGGGAGCTGTTTTTT. The rearrangement joins TRBV29-1 to TRBJ2-2; TRBD1 is a possible D gene (6 bases). Deletions cut 5 bases from V and 5 bases from J, with 15 bases between. This CDR3 contains 14 residues. Germline values: CDR1 SQVTM, CDR2 ANQGSEA.

The rearrangement uses TRBV2 and TRBJ2-5, with a tentative D call TRBD1 (5 bases). This CDR3 comprises 14 residues. V was cut by 5 bases and J by 3 bases, with 13 bases left in between. Germline CDR1 reads SNHLY; CDR2 reads FYNNEI. The CDR3, as DNA: TGTGCCAGCAGTTCCAGGGTTGGAAAAGAGACCCAGTACTTC. As protein: CASSSRVGKETQYF.

This clone was observed a single time. CDR3 residues: CATSDPKKGQGANQPQHF. The DNA for the CDR3 is TGTGCCACCAGTGATCCGAAAAAGGGACAGGGGGCGAATCAGCCCCAGCATTTT. V usage is TRBV24-1 and J usage is TRBJ1-5, with 12 bases lining up with TRBD1. The germline V gene encodes CDR1 KGHDR and CDR2 SFDVKD. V was pared by 3 bases and J by 4 bases, with 9 bases of the junction left unmatched. This CDR3 region has 18 residues.

The rearrangement links TRBV2 to TRBJ1-3; 8 positions match TRBD1. Germline-derived CDR1 and CDR2 are SNHLY and FYNNEI. The V and J ends lost 6 bases and 8 bases, in that order; junction bases with no gene match: 9. The CDR3 length is 14 residues. CDR3 DNA: TGTGCCAGCAGCGCAACAGGGGGAAAAGACACCATATATTTT. As protein: CASSATGGKDTIYF.

The J gene is TRBJ1-1, the V gene TRBV18; D may be TRBD1 (6 bases). CDR3 size: 15 residues. Germline CDR1 KGHSH, CDR2 LQKENI. Trimming took off 3 bases at V and 1 base at J, with 12 bases between the two ends. CDR3 loop: CASSPGQTRNTEAFF. CDR3 nucleotides: TGTGCCAGCTCACCCGGACAGACTCGGAACACTGAAGCTTTCTTT.

The chain recombines TRBV5-1 with TRBJ1-3; 7 bases are shared with TRBD1. The length of the CDR3 is 15 residues. V was clipped by 3 bases and J by 0 bases; unmatched bases: 3. Germline assignment: CDR1 SGHRS and CDR2 YFSETQ. The CDR3 spells CASSSQGFSGNTIYF. The CDR3 nucleotides are TGCGCCAGCAGCTCACAGGGGTTCTCTGGAAACACCATATATTTT.

DNA for the CDR3: TGTGCCAGTAGTAGTCGACAGGGGGACGAGCAGTACTTC. It yields the protein CASSSRQGDEQYF. V usage is TRBV19 and J usage is TRBJ2-7, with TRBD1 matching over 9 bases. Germline CDR1 reads LNHDA; CDR2 reads SQIVND (reference sequence). The CDR3 has 13 residues. J lost 5 bases, V lost 4 bases, and 3 bases had no gene match. Drawing the rest from reference TRBV19 and TRBJ2-7, the complete variable domain is DGGITQSPKYLFRKEGQNVTLSCEQNLNHDAMYWYRQDPGQGLRLIYYSQIVNDFQKGDIAEGYSVSREKKESFPLTVTSAQKNPTAFYLCASSSRQGDEQYFGPGTRLTVT.

This rearrangement joins TRBV27 to TRBJ1-6; no clear D gene. The V gene's germline CDR1 is MNHEY and CDR2 SMNVEV (reference sequence). Trimming pared 3 bases from V and 10 bases from J, leaving 7 bases between. The CDR3 contains 12 residues. Here the CDR3 reads CASSFVSSPLHF. CDR3 nucleotides: TGTGCCAGCAGTTTTGTCAGCTCACCCCTCCACTTT.

CDR3 in DNA: TGTGCCATCAGTGCGGTCGACTCTGGAAACACCATATATTTT. This encodes CAISAVDSGNTIYF. The rearrangement uses TRBV10-3 and TRBJ1-3, with D hard to call. V was cut by 4 bases and J by 0 bases, with 7 bases left in between. Germline V gene sequence: CDR1 ENHRY, CDR2 SYGVKD. This CDR3 comprises 14 residues.

Regarding this clone: Other DNA sequences within the sample encode an identical CDR3. The chain uses TRBV5-1 and TRBJ1-5; possible D gene TRBD1, 5 bases. The CDR3 loop spans 14 amino acids. CDR1 and CDR2 (germline): SGHRS, YFSETQ. Trimming took 0 bases from V and 2 from J, leaving 6 bases between them. The CDR3 sequence is CASSLEGGNQPQHF. As DNA, the CDR3 is TGCGCCAGCAGCTTGGAAGGGGGCAATCAGCCCCAGCATTTT.

The chain uses TRBV29-1 and TRBJ2-7; tentative D call: TRBD1 (5 bases). Trimming shortened V by 4 bases and J by 5 bases, and 9 bases separated the two germline ends. The CDR3 runs to 11 residues. Per germline, CDR1 SQVTM and CDR2 ANQGSEA. CDR3 in DNA: TGCAGCGTTGCCGAAGGGGACGAGCAGTACTTC. Its translation is CSVAEGDEQYF.

V usage is TRBV11-3 and J usage is TRBJ1-1; possible D gene TRBD1, 6 bases. Germline values: CDR1 SGHNT, CDR2 YENEEA. Trimming removed 3 bases from V and 2 bases from J, with 10 bases in between. This CDR3 is 14 amino acids long. CDR3 sequence (DNA): TGTGCCAGCAGCTTGACCAGGGGCAACACTGAAGCTTTCTTT. This gives the protein CASSLTRGNTEAFF.

The chain carries TRBV2 and TRBJ2-5; D is ambiguous. The CDR3 runs to 11 residues. V lost 10 bases, J lost 3 bases, and 9 bases lay in between. Germline-derived CDR1 and CDR2 are SNHLY and FYNNEI. CDR3 DNA sequence: TGTGCCACCTCTAGAGAAGAGACCCAGTACTTC. Translated: CATSREETQYF.

The rearrangement joins TRBV7-9 to TRBJ2-5; 12 bases fit TRBD2. V was pared by 5 bases and J by 13 bases, with 14 bases of the junction left unmatched. From germline, CDR1 is SEHNR and CDR2 FQNEAQ (reference sequence). This CDR3 has 15 amino acids. This CDR3 is CASSIRTSGDDMGYF. In DNA, the CDR3 is TGTGCCAGCAGCATTCGGACTAGCGGGGACGACATGGGGTACTTC.

CDR3 sequence reads: CASSPPTTGSTEAFF. CDR3 coding DNA: TGTGCCAGCTCACCACCGACGACAGGGAGCACTGAAGCTTTCTTT. J is TRBJ1-1 and V is TRBV18; 7 bases are a match to TRBD1. Germline lookup yields CDR1 KGHSH and CDR2 LQKENI. This CDR3 spans 15 amino acids. V was clipped by 0 bases and J by 4 bases; unmatched bases: 5.